This T cell receptor (beta chain) was identified in a study of T cell responses to AZD1222 COVID-19 vaccine (dated by TCRdb to the early 2020s). Study-level background: TCR sequencing was performed for over 230 trial participants, of whom about 200 were given two doses of AZD1222 and 26 were given two doses of MenACWY control vaccine. Trial participants were enrolled by age into subgroups of 18-55, 56-69 and 70-plus years, and 148, 28 and 57 TCR-sequenced participants, respectively, were included in these subgroups. What the authors observed across the whole study: The 56-69-year group was small, and its depth increase did not reach significance, likely because of low power. Because no day 14 peak-response samples were available, the repertoires could be characterized only after the peak T cell response. Participants were mostly white British and included more females than males, and it was suggested by the authors that clonal diversity may have been underestimated. Conclusions about previously exposed vaccinees are limited, since just a handful of AZD1222 recipients were seropositive for SARS-CoV-2 at baseline. The whole spike protein was spanned by vaccine-associated CD4 TCRs, and dominant responses were seen in regions 160-218 and 743-854. Nearly half of unique spike-specific TCRs reportedly recognized epitopes outside regions mutated in the B.1.351 and B.1.1.7 variants. After two AZD1222 doses, both the breadth and the depth of spike-specific TCRs were significantly higher than at day 0 and than in MenACWY recipients.

The meaning of the sample's time point label: baseline before first vaccination. The treatment or condition label, as the study defines it: meningococcal conjugate vaccine given as trial control. Vaccinee samples came from UK trials COV001 and COV002, including a single-blind randomized controlled phase 2/3 trial of AZD1222 (ChAdOx1 nCoV-19) in healthy adults. For TCRbeta chain sequencing, PBMC samples from trial participants were taken at day 0 and at day 28 after the second dose. In regard to this clone: What antigen it recognizes has not been identified. No base qualities exist here, and no much larger clone lies one base off it.

The CDR3 regions of human TCRbeta chains were analyzed by immunosequencing. In the authors' own workflow: Repertoire TCRs were matched against a reference library of SARS-CoV-2-specific TCRs generated with the MIRA antigen-specificity platform. Breadth was defined as the fraction of unique TCRs that were SARS-CoV-2-associated, and depth was defined as the fraction of total T cells that were SARS-CoV-2-associated. Each spike-specific TCR was assigned to its reactive spike region and to a CD4 or CD8 class using the MIRA data. Log10-transformed breadth and depth values were compared by one-way ANOVA with Sidak's multiple comparisons tests. TCRdb carries this immuneACCESS record with in-frame sequences only. Its versions omit some clonotypes, under half of them owing to an unresolved V gene in the studies checked, with the rest unexplained. That table furnishes V, J and clone size, whereas the DNA furnished D and trimming. For this sample there are around 130,000 clones; 88% appear just once. Under 20% of the sample is taken by the ten largest.

The sequence derives from an adult in good health. The sequencing used peripheral blood, collected on day 0 of MenACWY control vaccination.

CDR3 reads: CASSSAGATEAFF. The nucleotides read TGTGCCAGCAGCTCGGCAGGGGCCACTGAAGCTTTCTTT. The V and J segments used are TRBV7-3 and TRBJ1-1; the D gene is perhaps TRBD1, on 6 matching bases. V and J lose 4 bases and 4 bases, and a span of 10 bases separates them. There are 13 amino acids in the CDR3, from cysteine to phenylalanine inclusive. Only the CDR3 region is kept as DNA, spanning 39 bases read in frame from base 1. According to the germline V gene, CDR1 reads SGHTA and CDR2 reads FQGTGA.